Below are 25 T cell receptor beta chains sequenced from a single sample in a study of blood T cell repertoires in COVID-19. Sequenced by immunoSEQ multiplex PCR; TCRdb stores in-frame clones only, minus some. The profile shows 70,000 to 90,000 clones, 65% to 80% of them singletons. Sequencing input: peripheral blood. The source is a man aged 70 or older with acute or convalescent COVID-19.

Only one count was recorded for this clone. J is TRBJ2-7 and V is TRBV11-3; D call uncertain. V was shortened by 2 bases and J by 7 bases, with 6 bases between the two germline ends. Germline V lookup: CDR1 SGHNT, CDR2 YENEEA. The CDR3 runs to 11 residues. This chain's CDR3 is CASSLSSEQYV. As DNA, the CDR3 is TGTGCCAGCAGCTTATCCAGTGAGCAGTACGTC.

The chain is built from TRBV6-5 and TRBJ1-1; 7 nucleotides agree with TRBD1. V shed 4 bases and J 7 bases; nucleotides not matched to a gene: 3. The CDR3 runs to 12 residues. CDR1 is MNHEY and CDR2 is SVGAGI in the germline V gene. In DNA form, the CDR3 reads TGTGCCAGCAGTTCAGGACAGGTTGAAGCTTTCTTT. It codes for CASSSGQVEAFF.

This clone was counted a single time. This rearrangement joins TRBV7-3 to TRBJ2-5, with TRBD2 as a possible D gene (6 bases). The germline V gene has CDR1 SGHTA and CDR2 FQGTGA. Trimming took 5 bases from V and 2 from J, leaving 12 bases between them. This CDR3 spans 14 amino acids. This CDR3 reads CASSPRGRQETQYF. DNA of the CDR3: TGTGCCAGCAGCCCGAGAGGGAGGCAAGAGACCCAGTACTTC.

This clone was seen a single time. V usage is TRBV7-9 and J usage is TRBJ2-1, with TRBD2 as a possible D gene (6 bases). The germline CDR1 and CDR2 sequences are SEHNR and FQNEAQ (reference sequence). This CDR3 contains 12 residues. V dropped 6 bases and J dropped 9 bases, with 12 bases sitting between them. CDR3 protein: CASSWRDAEQFF. The DNA for the CDR3 is TGTGCCAGCAGTTGGAGGGATGCTGAGCAGTTCTTC.

The chain carries TRBV6-5 and TRBJ1-1; D not resolved. The V end lost 5 bases, the J end lost 0 bases, and 13 bases lay between the germline ends. In germline, CDR1 is MNHEY, CDR2 SVGAGI. CDR3 size: 15 residues. Here the CDR3 DNA reads TGTGCCAGCAGTCCCTACTCGAAGATGAACACTGAAGCTTTCTTT. The encoded protein is CASSPYSKMNTEAFF.

V gene TRBV10-3 combines with J gene TRBJ2-1; 13 bases align to TRBD2. Looked up from germline, CDR1 is ENHRY and CDR2 is SYGVKD. The CDR3 extends over 17 amino acids. Germline trimming cut 8 bases from V and 0 bases from J; bases unmatched to any gene: 7. The CDR3 loop reads CAISGLAGAYSYNEQFF. The CDR3 nucleotides read TGTGCCATCTCCGGACTAGCGGGGGCCTACTCCTACAATGAGCAGTTCTTC.

The chain joins TRBV6-5 to TRBJ1-1, with 10 bases matching TRBD1. CDR1 is MNHEY and CDR2 is SVGAGI in the germline V gene. CDR3 length equals 14 residues. The V gene end was trimmed by 7 bases and the J gene end by 1 base; junction bases not matched to a gene: 3. CDR3 DNA sequence: TGTGCCAGCACTAGGACAGGGGGGAACACTGAAGCTTTCTTT. Translation: CASTRTGGNTEAFF.

The chain combines TRBV12-3 or TRBV12-4 with TRBJ1-2; 7 bases match TRBD1. Trimming took 5 bases from V and 6 from J; bases not matched to a gene: 6. This CDR3 region has 13 residues. CDR3 residues: CASSPDRVDGYTF. CDR3 sequence (DNA): TGTGCCAGCAGTCCCGACAGGGTGGATGGCTACACCTTC.

V and J are TRBV19 and TRBJ2-4; the match to TRBD1 covers 7 bases. V trimming: 11 bases; J trimming: 5 bases; junction bases outside the gene matches: 6. CDR1 and CDR2 from the germline V gene are LNHDA and SQIVND (reference sequence). The CDR3 runs 12 residues. This CDR3 reads CAYKRGQNIQYF. CDR3 DNA sequence: TGTGCCTACAAGAGGGGGCAAAACATTCAGTACTTC.

The chain links TRBV4-1 to TRBJ1-2; TRBD1 matches 7 bases. V lost 1 base, J lost 0 bases, and 8 bases stayed unmatched. CDR3 length: 17 residues. The germline V gene encodes CDR1 MGHRA and CDR2 YSYEKL. In DNA, the CDR3 is TGCGCCAGCAGCCAAGGGACCGGGACAGCTACTAACTATGGCTACACCTTC. It yields the protein CASSQGTGTATNYGYTF.

The rearrangement joins TRBV4-1 to TRBJ1-2; 9 bases are a match to TRBD1. V shed 3 bases, J shed 0 bases, and the junction held 2 bases outside the gene matches. This CDR3 comprises 15 residues. Germline V gene sequence: CDR1 MGHRA, CDR2 YSYEKL. The CDR3 protein is CASSQGTGSNYGYTF. CDR3 DNA sequence: TGCGCCAGCAGCCAGGGGACAGGGTCTAACTATGGCTACACCTTC.

The chain carries TRBV18 and TRBJ2-5; maybe TRBD2 (5 bases). V gave up 6 bases and J gave up 5 bases, with 13 bases separating them. This CDR3 is 13 amino acids long. The germline CDR1 and CDR2 sequences are KGHSH and LQKENI. Written as DNA, the CDR3 is TGTGCCAGCTCCCGTGGACTGAGGGAGACCCAGTACTTC. This sequence encodes CASSRGLRETQYF.

This chain links TRBV24-1 with TRBJ1-2; TRBD1 agrees at 9 bases. V shed 4 bases, J shed 8 bases, and the junction held 10 bases outside the gene matches. The CDR3 is 15 amino acids. Germline values: CDR1 KGHDR, CDR2 SFDVKD. DNA for the CDR3: TGTGCCACCAGTGAGGACAGGGGCCCTTCGAAAGGCTACACCTTC. Encoded protein: CATSEDRGPSKGYTF.

The chain has TRBV7-8 and TRBJ1-1; TRBD1 might be the D (5 bases). This CDR3 is 15 amino acids long. Trimming removed 4 bases at V and 2 bases at J, with 14 bases between. CDR1 SGHVS and CDR2 FQNEAQ come from the germline V gene. CDR3 region: CASSYVGAVNTEAFF. The CDR3 DNA follows: TGTGCCAGCAGCTATGTAGGGGCCGTTAACACTGAAGCTTTCTTT.

The chain uses TRBV6-5 and TRBJ1-1, with D tentatively TRBD1 (6 bases). Germline lookup yields CDR1 MNHEY and CDR2 SVGAGI. Deletions cut 2 bases from V and 11 bases from J, with 9 bases between. CDR3 length: 11 residues. The chain's CDR3 is CASSYQGSAFF. As DNA, the CDR3 is TGTGCCAGCAGTTACCAGGGGAGCGCTTTCTTT.

This rearrangement joins TRBV14 to TRBJ2-7; D is possibly TRBD1 (6 bases). CDR3 length equals 16 residues. V was shortened by 4 bases and J by 6 bases, with 22 bases between the two germline ends. CDR1 and CDR2 from the germline V gene are SGHDN and FVKESK. CDR3 nucleotide sequence: TGTGCCAGCAGCCCTGGAGTCCCCCCCAGGGGCTCCGAGCAGTACGTC. Translation gives CASSPGVPPRGSEQYV.

Judged by abundance, this clone is medium-sized. This chain joins TRBV7-8 and TRBJ2-1; 12 positions agree with TRBD2. V trimming: 5 bases; J trimming: 10 bases; junction bases outside the gene matches: 9. Germline V lookup: CDR1 SGHVS, CDR2 FQNEAQ. The CDR3 contains 15 residues. The CDR3 DNA is TGTGCCAGCAGCCCGCCTAGCGGGGGGGCACGGGAGCAGTTCTTC. It codes for CASSPPSGGAREQFF.

The genes are TRBV4-1 and TRBJ1-5; tentative D call: TRBD1 (6 bases). V was shortened by 3 bases and J by 5 bases, with 14 bases between the two germline ends. This CDR3 has 15 amino acids. Germline V gene lookup returns CDR1 MGHRA and CDR2 YSYEKL. CDR3 nucleotide sequence: TGCGCCAGCAGCCAGGATTGGGGGGGCCATCAGCCCCAGCATTTT. Protein sequence: CASSQDWGGHQPQHF.

This chain links TRBV5-4 with TRBJ1-1; D may be TRBD1 (5 bases). Germline V gene data show CDR1 as SGHNT and CDR2 as YYREEE (reference sequence). This CDR3 has 16 residues. The ends were cut back, 3 bases at V and 1 base at J, with 16 bases in the middle. Here the CDR3 DNA reads TGTGCCAGCAGCTCGGGGGTTCGGGCAAGGAACACTGAAGCTTTCTTT. This translates into CASSSGVRARNTEAFF.

V is TRBV3-1 (or the pseudogene TRBV3-2) and J is TRBJ2-5; 8 nucleotides agree with TRBD2. The germline V gene encodes CDR1 LGHDT and CDR2 YNNKEL (reference sequence). The CDR3 has 16 residues. J was trimmed by 0 bases and V by 0 bases; bases with no gene match: 3. The CDR3 spells CASSQEAGANQETQYF. CDR3 DNA: TGTGCCAGCAGCCAAGAAGCGGGGGCCAACCAAGAGACCCAGTACTTC.

The chain uses TRBV28 and TRBJ1-2; weak D call: TRBD1 (5 bases). V lost 4 bases, J lost 7 bases, and 10 bases lay in between. Germline CDR1 is MDHEN and CDR2 is SYDVKM. CDR3 length: 12 residues. CDR3 region: CASSSGLSGYTF. The CDR3 coding sequence is TGTGCCAGCAGTTCAGGGTTGAGTGGCTACACCTTC.

The J gene is TRBJ2-7, the V gene TRBV5-1, with TRBD1 identical over 10 bases. Germline V lookup: CDR1 SGHRS, CDR2 YFSETQ. Losses at the gene ends were 3 bases for V and 5 bases for J; bases not matched to a gene: 8. This CDR3 region has 15 residues. The CDR3 DNA follows: TGCGCCAGCAGCTCGTGGGACAGGGGAGATGACGAGCAGTACTTC. Translating it yields CASSSWDRGDDEQYF.

This chain's CDR3 is CASSTTSLTQYF. The CDR3 DNA reads as TGTGCCAGCAGCACTACTAGTCTTACGCAGTATTTT. This chain uses TRBV7-2 with TRBJ2-3; maybe TRBD2 (5 bases). The CDR3 sequence is 12 residues long. Per the germline V gene, CDR1 is SGHTA and CDR2 is FQGNSA. Trimming removed 5 bases at V and 8 bases at J, with 11 bases between. The full variable domain, its missing parts supplied by reference TRBV7-2 and TRBJ2-3, is GAGVSQSPSNKVTEKGKDVELRCDPISGHTALYWYRQSLGQGLEFLIYFQGNSAPDKSGLPSDRFSAERTGGSVSTLTIQRTQQEDSAVYLCASSTTSLTQYFGPGTRLTVL.

The rearrangement uses TRBV4-1 and TRBJ2-7; no clear D gene. Germline lookup yields CDR1 MGHRA and CDR2 YSYEKL. This CDR3 is 13 amino acids long. V lost 4 bases, J lost 7 bases, and 14 bases lay in between. CDR3 amino acids: CASSRPPTGEQYV. DNA for the CDR3: TGCGCCAGCAGCCGTCCACCGACTGGGGAGCAGTACGTC.

The chain couples TRBV10-3 to TRBJ2-6; TRBD1 matches at 9 bases. The CDR3 extends over 17 amino acids. Germline V gives CDR1 ENHRY, CDR2 SYGVKD. V was clipped by 4 bases and J by 2 bases; unmatched bases: 6. The CDR3, as DNA: TGTGCCATCAGTGCCCCTCGGACAGGGGCTGGGGCCAACGTCCTGACTTTC. Translating it yields CAISAPRTGAGANVLTF.